This TCR beta chain was captured by sequencing in a study of blood T cells in healthy people across ages. The total RNA that was extracted per sample amounted to at least 5 micrograms. The second PCR ran roughly 6 to 11 cycles with a sample-barcoded 5' primer and J-beta primers. TCRdb passed the 5' RACE reads through MiXCR, listing each CDR3 protein once. The table has about 1.8 million distinct CDR3 sequences, around half seen once. The germline gives CDR1 DFQATT, CDR2 SNEGSKA (reference sequence). The V and J ends lost 7 bases and 5 bases respectively, with 12 bases between them. CDR3 size: 12 residues.

The receptor comes from a woman between 40 and 55 years old in good health. Sequenced sample: blood. The gene calls are TRBV20-1 and TRBJ2-1; no firm D call. As DNA, the CDR3 is TGCAGTGGTCGGAAGCTACACAATGAGCAGTTCTTC. Encoded protein: CSGRKLHNEQFF.